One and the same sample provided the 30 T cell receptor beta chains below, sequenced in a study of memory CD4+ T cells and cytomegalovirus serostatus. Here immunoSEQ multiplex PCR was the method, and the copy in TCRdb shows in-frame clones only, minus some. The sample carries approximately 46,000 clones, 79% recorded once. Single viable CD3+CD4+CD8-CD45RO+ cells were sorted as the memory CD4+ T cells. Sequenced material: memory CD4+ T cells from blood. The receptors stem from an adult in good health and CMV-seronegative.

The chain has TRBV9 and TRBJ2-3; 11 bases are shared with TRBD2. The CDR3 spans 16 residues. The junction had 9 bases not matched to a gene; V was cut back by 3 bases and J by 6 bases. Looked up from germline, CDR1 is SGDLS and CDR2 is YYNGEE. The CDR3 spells CASSETSGTLGDTQYF. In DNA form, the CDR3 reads TGTGCCAGCAGCGAGACTAGCGGGACCCTGGGGGATACGCAGTATTTT.

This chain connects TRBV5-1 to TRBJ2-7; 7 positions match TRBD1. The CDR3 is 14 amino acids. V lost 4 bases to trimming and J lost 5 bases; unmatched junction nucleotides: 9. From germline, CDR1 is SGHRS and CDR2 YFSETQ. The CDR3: CASSIGQAVNEQYF. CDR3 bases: TGCGCCAGCAGCATAGGACAGGCCGTAAACGAGCAGTACTTC.

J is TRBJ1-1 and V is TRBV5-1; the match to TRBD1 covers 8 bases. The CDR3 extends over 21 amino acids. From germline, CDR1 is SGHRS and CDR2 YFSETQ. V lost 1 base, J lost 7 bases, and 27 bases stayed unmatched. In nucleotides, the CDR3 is TGCGCCAGCAGCTTGCCCCAGGGGGCAGGTAGTATGAGGGCAGAGGGGTATGAAGCTTTCTTT. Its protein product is CASSLPQGAGSMRAEGYEAFF.

CDR3 coding DNA: TGTGCCAGCCGGCGGTACACTGAAGCTTTCTTT. Translation: CASRRYTEAFF. The rearrangement joins TRBV7-2 to TRBJ1-1, with D hard to call. This CDR3 is 11 amino acids long. Trimming cost V 8 bases and J 3 bases, with 7 bases left between them. Germline V lookup: CDR1 SGHTA, CDR2 FQGNSA.

This CDR3 is CASSEGHINQPQHF. CDR3 DNA sequence: TGCGCCAGCAGCGAGGGACACATAAATCAGCCCCAGCATTTT. The chain has TRBV5-1 and TRBJ1-5; D is perhaps TRBD1 (6 bases). The CDR3 covers 14 residues. The V and J ends lost 4 bases and 4 bases respectively, with 12 bases between them. The germline gives CDR1 SGHRS, CDR2 YFSETQ.

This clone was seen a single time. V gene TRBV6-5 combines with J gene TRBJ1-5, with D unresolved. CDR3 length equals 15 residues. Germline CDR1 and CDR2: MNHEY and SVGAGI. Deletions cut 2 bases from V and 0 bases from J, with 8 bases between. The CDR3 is CASSYGQPSNQPQHF. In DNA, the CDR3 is TGTGCCAGCAGTTACGGCCAACCTAGCAATCAGCCCCAGCATTTT.

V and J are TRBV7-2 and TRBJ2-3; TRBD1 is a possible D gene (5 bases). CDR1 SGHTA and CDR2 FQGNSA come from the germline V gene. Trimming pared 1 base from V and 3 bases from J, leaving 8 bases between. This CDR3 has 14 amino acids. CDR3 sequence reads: CASSLGGQTDTQYF. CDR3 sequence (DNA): TGTGCCAGCAGCTTAGGTGGACAAACAGATACGCAGTATTTT.

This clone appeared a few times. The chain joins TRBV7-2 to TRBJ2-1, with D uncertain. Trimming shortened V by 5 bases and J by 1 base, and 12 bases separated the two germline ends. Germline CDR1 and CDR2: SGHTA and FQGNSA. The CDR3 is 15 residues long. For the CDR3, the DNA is TGTGCCAGCAGCACCTCACGTGCATCCTACAATGAGCAGTTCTTC. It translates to CASSTSRASYNEQFF.

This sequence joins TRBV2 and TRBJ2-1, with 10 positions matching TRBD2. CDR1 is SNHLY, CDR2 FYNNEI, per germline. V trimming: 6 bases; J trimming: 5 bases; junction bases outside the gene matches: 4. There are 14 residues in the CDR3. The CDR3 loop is CASSTSGINNEQFF. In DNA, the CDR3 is TGTGCCAGCAGCACTAGCGGGATTAACAATGAGCAGTTCTTC.

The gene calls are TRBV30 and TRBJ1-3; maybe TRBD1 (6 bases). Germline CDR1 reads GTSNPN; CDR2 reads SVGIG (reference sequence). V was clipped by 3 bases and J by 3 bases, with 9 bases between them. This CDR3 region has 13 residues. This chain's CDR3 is CAWRGHGGNTIYF. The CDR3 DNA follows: TGTGCCTGGAGGGGACACGGTGGAAACACCATATATTTT.

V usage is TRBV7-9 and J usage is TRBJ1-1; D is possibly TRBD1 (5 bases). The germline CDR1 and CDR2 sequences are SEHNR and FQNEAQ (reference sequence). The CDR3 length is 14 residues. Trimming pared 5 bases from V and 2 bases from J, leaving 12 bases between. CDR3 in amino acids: CASSLRDGNTEAFF. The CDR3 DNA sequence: TGTGCCAGCAGCCTCCGGGACGGTAACACTGAAGCTTTCTTT.

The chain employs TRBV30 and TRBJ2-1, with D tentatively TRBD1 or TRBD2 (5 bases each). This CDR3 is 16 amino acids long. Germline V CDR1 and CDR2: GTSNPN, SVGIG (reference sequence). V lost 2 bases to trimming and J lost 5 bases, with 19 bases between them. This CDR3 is CAWSSDSGAANNEQFF. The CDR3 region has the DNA TGTGCCTGGAGTTCAGACAGCGGCGCAGCAAACAATGAGCAGTTCTTC.

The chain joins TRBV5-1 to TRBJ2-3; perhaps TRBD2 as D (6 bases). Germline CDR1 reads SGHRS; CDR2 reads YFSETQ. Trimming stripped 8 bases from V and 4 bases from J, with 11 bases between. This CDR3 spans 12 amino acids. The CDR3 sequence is CAREGVSDTQYF. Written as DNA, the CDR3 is TGCGCCAGGGAGGGAGTTTCAGATACGCAGTATTTT.

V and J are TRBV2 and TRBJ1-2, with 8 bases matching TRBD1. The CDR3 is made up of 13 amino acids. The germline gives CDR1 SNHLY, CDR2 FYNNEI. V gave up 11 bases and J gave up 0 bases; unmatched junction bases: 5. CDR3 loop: CAGQGQTNYGYTF. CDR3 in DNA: TGTGCCGGACAGGGACAGACTAACTATGGCTACACCTTC. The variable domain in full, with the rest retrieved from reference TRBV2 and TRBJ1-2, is EPEVTQTPSHQVTQMGQEVILRCVPISNHLYFYWYRQILGQKVEFLVSFYNNEISEKSEIFDDQFSVERPDGSNFTLKIRSTKLEDSAMYFCAGQGQTNYGYTFGSGTRLTVV.

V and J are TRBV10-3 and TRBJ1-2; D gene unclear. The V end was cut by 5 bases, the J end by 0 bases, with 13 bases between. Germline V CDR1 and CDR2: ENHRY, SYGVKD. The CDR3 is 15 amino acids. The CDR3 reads CAISSPRSTNYGYTF. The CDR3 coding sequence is TGTGCCATCAGTTCTCCGAGGAGTACTAACTATGGCTACACCTTC.

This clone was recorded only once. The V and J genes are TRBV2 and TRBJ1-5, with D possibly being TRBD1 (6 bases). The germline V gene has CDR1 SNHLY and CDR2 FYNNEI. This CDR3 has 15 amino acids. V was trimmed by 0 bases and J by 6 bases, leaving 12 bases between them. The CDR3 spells CASSEAPRGGQPQHF. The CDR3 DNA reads TGTGCCAGCAGTGAAGCGCCCAGGGGTGGTCAGCCCCAGCATTTT.

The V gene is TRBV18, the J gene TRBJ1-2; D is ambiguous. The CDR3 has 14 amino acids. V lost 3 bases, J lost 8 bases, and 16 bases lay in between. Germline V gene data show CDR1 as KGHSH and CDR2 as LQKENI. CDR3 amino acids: CASSPGVGSTGYTF. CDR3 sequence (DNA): TGTGCCAGCTCACCTGGGGTAGGGAGCACGGGCTACACCTTC.

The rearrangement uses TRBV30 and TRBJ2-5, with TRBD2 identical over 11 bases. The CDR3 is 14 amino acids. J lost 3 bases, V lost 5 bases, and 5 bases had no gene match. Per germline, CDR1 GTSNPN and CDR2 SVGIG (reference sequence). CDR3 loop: CAWGPGLAEETQYF. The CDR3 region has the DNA TGTGCCTGGGGCCCGGGACTAGCGGAAGAGACCCAGTACTTC.

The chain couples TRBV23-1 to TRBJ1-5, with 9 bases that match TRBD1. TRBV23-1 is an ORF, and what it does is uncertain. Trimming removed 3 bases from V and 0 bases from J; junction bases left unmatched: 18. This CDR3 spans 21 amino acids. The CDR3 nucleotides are TGCGCCAGCAGTCATCCTAGGACAGGGGCGCTCTCCCATAATAGCAATCAGCCCCAGCATTTT. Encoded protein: CASSHPRTGALSHNSNQPQHF.

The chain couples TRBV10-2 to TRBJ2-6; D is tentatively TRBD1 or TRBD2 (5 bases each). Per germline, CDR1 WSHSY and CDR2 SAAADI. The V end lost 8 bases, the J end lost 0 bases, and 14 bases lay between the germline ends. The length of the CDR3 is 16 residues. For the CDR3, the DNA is TGCGCCAGCGGCCCGGGACGCATCTCTGGGGCCAACGTCCTGACTTTC. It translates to CASGPGRISGANVLTF.

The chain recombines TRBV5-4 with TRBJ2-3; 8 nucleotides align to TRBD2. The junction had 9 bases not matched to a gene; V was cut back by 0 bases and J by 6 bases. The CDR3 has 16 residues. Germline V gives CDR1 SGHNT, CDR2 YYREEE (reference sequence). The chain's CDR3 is CASSLVPGLGWDTQYF. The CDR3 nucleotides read TGTGCCAGCAGCTTGGTCCCGGGACTAGGGTGGGATACGCAGTATTTT. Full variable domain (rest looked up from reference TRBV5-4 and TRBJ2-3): ETGVTQSPTHLIKTRGQQVTLRCSSQSGHNTVSWYQQALGQGPQFIFQYYREEENGRGNFPPRFSGLQFPNYSSELNVNALELDDSALYLCASSLVPGLGWDTQYFGPGTRLTVL.

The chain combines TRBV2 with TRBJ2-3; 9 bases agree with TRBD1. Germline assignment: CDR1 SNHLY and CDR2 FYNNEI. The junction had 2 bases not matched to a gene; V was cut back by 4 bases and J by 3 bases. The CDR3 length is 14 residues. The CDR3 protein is CASSGTGATDTQYF. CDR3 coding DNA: TGTGCCAGCAGTGGGACAGGGGCAACAGATACGCAGTATTTT.

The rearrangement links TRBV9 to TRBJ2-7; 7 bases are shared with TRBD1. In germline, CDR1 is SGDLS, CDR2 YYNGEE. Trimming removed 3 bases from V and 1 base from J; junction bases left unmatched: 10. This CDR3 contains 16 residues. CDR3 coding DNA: TGTGCCAGCAGCGAAGCGACAGGGTTGAGTTCCTACGAGCAGTACTTC. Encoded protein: CASSEATGLSSYEQYF.

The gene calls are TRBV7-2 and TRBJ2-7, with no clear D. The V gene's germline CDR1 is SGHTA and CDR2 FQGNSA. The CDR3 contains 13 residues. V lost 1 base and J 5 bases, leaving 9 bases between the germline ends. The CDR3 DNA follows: TGTGCCAGCAGCTTAGAATTCCCCCACGAGCAGTACTTC. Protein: CASSLEFPHEQYF.

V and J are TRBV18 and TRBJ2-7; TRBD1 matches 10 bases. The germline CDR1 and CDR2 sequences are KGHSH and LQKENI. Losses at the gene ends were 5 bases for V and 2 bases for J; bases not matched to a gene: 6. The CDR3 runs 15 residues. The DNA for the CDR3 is TGTGCCAGCTCAGCCGGACAGGGGGGTGCCTACGAGCAGTACTTC. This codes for CASSAGQGGAYEQYF.

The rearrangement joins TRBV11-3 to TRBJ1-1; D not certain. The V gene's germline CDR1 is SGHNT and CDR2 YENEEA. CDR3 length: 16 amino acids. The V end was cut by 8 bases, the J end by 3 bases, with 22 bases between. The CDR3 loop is CASGFKASPTYTEAFF. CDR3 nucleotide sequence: TGTGCCAGCGGTTTTAAGGCCTCACCAACTTACACTGAAGCTTTCTTT.

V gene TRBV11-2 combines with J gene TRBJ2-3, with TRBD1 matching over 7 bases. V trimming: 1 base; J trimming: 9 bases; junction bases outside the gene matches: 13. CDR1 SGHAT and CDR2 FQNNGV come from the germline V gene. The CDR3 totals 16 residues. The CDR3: CASSLVDRAFSVTQYF. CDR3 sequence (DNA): TGTGCCAGCAGCTTAGTTGACAGGGCATTCTCGGTGACGCAGTATTTT.

CDR3 in DNA: TGTGCCAGCAGCCGGGACAGCACAACTAATGAAAAACTGTTTTTT. This translates into CASSRDSTTNEKLFF. This chain links TRBV7-9 with TRBJ1-4; 7 nucleotides agree with TRBD1. CDR3 length: 15 residues. The V gene end was trimmed by 5 bases and the J gene end by 0 bases; junction bases not matched to a gene: 3. CDR1 is SEHNR, CDR2 FQNEAQ, per germline (reference sequence). Full variable domain (rest looked up from reference TRBV7-9 and TRBJ1-4): DTGVSQNPRHKITKRGQNVTFRCDPISEHNRLYWYRQTLGQGPEFLTYFQNEAQLEKSRLLSDRFSAERPKGSFSTLEIQRTEQGDSAMYLCASSRDSTTNEKLFFGSGTQLSVL.

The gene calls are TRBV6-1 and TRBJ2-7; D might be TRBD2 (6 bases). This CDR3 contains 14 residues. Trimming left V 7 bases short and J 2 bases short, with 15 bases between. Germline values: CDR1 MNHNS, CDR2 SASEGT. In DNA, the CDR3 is TGTGCCAGCACCCCGCGGGGAGGCCCCTACGAGCAGTACTTC. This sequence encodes CASTPRGGPYEQYF.

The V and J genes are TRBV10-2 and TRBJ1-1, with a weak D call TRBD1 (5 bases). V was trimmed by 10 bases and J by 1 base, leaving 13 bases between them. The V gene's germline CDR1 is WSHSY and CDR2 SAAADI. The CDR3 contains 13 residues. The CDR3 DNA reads TGCGCCACCCGATATGACAGGAACACTGAAGCTTTCTTT. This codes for CATRYDRNTEAFF.